This paragraph covers one TCR beta chain sequence. This clone showed up just once. Its antigen is still unknown. No base quality values were provided; no much bigger clone lies one nucleotide off. Taken from cysteine to phenylalanine, the CDR3 has 16 residues. The sequence is cut down to CDR3 DNA, 48 bases in frame from base 1. V is cut by 3 bases and J by 0 bases, and the space between the germline ends is 12 bases. From a lookup of the germline V gene, CDR1 and CDR2 are MDHEN and SYDVKM. The data are from a study of cytomegalovirus exposure and HLA in healthy donors (dated by TCRdb to the late 2010s). The study in broad terms: In an earlier analysis of under 600 of the donors, about 260 Gb of sequence data and 90 million to 120 million unique TCR beta sequences from roughly 200 million T cells were reported. Approximately 310 gigabases of sequencing data and approximately 84 million unique TCR sequences were included in an early release covering about 700 HLA-typed donors. Of the 300 to 500 genotyped donors, approximately 81% were placed in the genetic ancestry cluster associated with self-reported Caucasian donors. The study aimed to test whether signatures of past pathogen exposure could be identified by cataloging public T cell receptors. The study used immunosequencing to profile the T cell repertoires of approximately 650 subjects and linked those repertoires to cytomegalovirus serostatus. Besides the first cohort of about 730 subjects, a separate validation cohort made up of over 100 different subjects was used. To predict cytomegalovirus infection status, the study brought together high-throughput TCR immunosequencing, statistical association of individual TCRs with disease status, and machine learning. A later analysis re-examined previously published TCR beta repertoires from more than 650 donors and added high-resolution HLA genotyping to investigate patterns of TCR occurrence. The later analysis used no new phenotypic data to find candidate immune exposures, relying instead on TCR beta sequences and their occurrence across donors. In an earlier analysis of more than 550 of the donors, high-throughput TCR beta sequencing was used to judge whether each TCR beta V gene segment behaved as functional or pseudogenic. Donor age, sex, ethnicity and CMV serostatus were compiled together with the repertoire data. In a later genetic analysis, genome-wide SNP genotypes for 398 of the 666 donors were used, and that subset was treated as a discovery cohort. All discovery cohort repertoires had been generated using a single sequencing platform. HLA typing covered class I and class II loci at four-digit resolution. The number of typed donors differed by locus: roughly 620-630 for A, B, C, DRB1 and DQB1; about 520 for DQA1; around 580 for DPA1; and about 450 for DPB1. A few DR-DQ haplotypes were handled as single units for association and clustering because linkage in the cohort was strong. Among almost 400 genotyped donors of the cohort, an average of roughly 240,000 unique TCR beta nucleotide sequences were sequenced per donor, roughly 20% of them non-productive. Overall results and qualifications from the work: The sequencing pipeline was judged likely to have produced a cluster of highly shared sequence variants as a technical artifact. CMV serostatus was the only immune exposure information available for the cohort. A later genetic analysis reported fewer N-insertions in productive TCRs among donors in an Asian-associated ancestry cluster than the roughly 690-donor mean. Because some donors lacked HLA typing at each locus, the association tests relied only on the typed subset. The 87-base-pair reads could not distinguish some IMGT-functional V segments, including TRBV6-2 and TRBV6-3, so those segments were excluded. A later analysis associated 15,000 or so TCR beta sequences with specific HLA alleles at a false discovery rate of 0.05. Strong co-occurrence of HLA alleles, especially DR and DQ, made assigning TCR associations to individual alleles difficult. In both the original and validation cohorts, the classifier was reported to diagnose cytomegalovirus status with high specificity and sensitivity. In an earlier analysis of roughly 560 of the donors, most TCR beta V segments were observed in productive rearrangements about 87% or about 30% of the time, broadly matching IMGT annotations. The authors suggested that the approach could potentially be generalized to other disease states and immunological phenotypes. In vitro tests confirmed that a few of the cytomegalovirus-associated TCR beta chains recognize cytomegalovirus antigens. Most TCR sequences were observed very rarely across donors, whereas some public TCRs were present in many individuals. In a later analysis, the rate of TCR association differed among HLA loci, with DRB1 alleles having the most associated TCRs and HLA-C alleles having the fewest. A further reported finding was that TCR beta sequences accurately predicted the HLA-A and HLA-B alleles for most subjects in the first cohort. A later analysis reported that several top co-occurrence clusters appeared linked to parvovirus B19, influenza, CMV and Epstein-Barr virus. Sequencing depth was assumed to be roughly uniform across donors in the presence/absence analyses, though that assumption may not hold. Because counts were too low, some 17 rarely observed V segments, including chromosome 9 orphons, were excluded from the earlier analysis of fewer than 650 of the donors. A later genetic analysis associated a missense DCLRE1C variant with V-gene and J-gene trimming of TCR beta chains, and an independent cohort replicated the association. According to a later analysis, most CMV-associated TCR beta chains appeared to be HLA-restricted, and the HLA associations seemed to be driven largely by CMV exposure. The study gave a list of 150 to 200 TCR beta chains associated with cytomegalovirus. Linkage disequilibrium might explain the correlated functional status among segregating V segments, but an unknown experimental factor could not be ruled out. Only TCR beta chains were sequenced in this cohort, and the absence of alpha or paired-chain data limited detectable features. In a later analysis, HLA-associated TCR beta chains were found to be more clonally expanded and to have lower generation probabilities than equally common non-associated chains.

Library prep was done by the immunoSEQ multiplex PCR assay. The multiplex PCR relied on a mix of 60 forward primers for TCR Vbeta segments and 13 reverse primers for TCR Jbeta segments. The CDR3 region of rearranged TCR beta genes was amplified from genomic DNA with a multiplex PCR assay. The amplified TCR beta libraries were sequenced on the Illumina HiSeq System as 87-base-pair reads. Turning to the authors' computational methods: In a later analysis, roughly 80 million unique TCR beta chains were counted across the 500 to 850 repertoires, and roughly 11 million of these chains were shared by at least two donors. To remove PCR and sequencing errors, raw reads were error-corrected and collapsed into unique sequences using a nearest-neighbor algorithm that merged closely related sequences. Alignment of CDR3 sequences to IMGT reference sequences was used to assign V, D and J gene segments. For a sequence to be retained, at least a six-nucleotide match to both a V gene segment and a J gene segment was required. Rearrangements were called productive when the CDR3 lacked stop codons and stayed in frame with V and J; all others were non-productive. CDR3 was defined according to IMGT convention as the region running from the second conserved V-encoded cysteine to the conserved J-encoded phenylalanine. The earlier analysis of 587 of the donors excluded any sequence lacking an unambiguous match to a single V gene segment. In an earlier analysis of about 590 of the donors, a V segment was called functional when productive rearrangements were above 56.7%, and segregating when the standard deviation between donors exceeded 5%. A statistical classification framework was built to diagnose cytomegalovirus status from the catalog of TCR beta chain sequences. A later analysis assigned V and J genes by comparing TCR nucleotide sequences with IMGT/GENE-DB human TR gene sequences. Using the TCRdist pipeline, a later analysis assigned CDR3 sequences along with most-parsimonious VDJ recombination scenarios. In a later analysis, every TCR beta chain was defined by the combination of its CDR3 amino acid sequence and its V-gene family, and reads without a unique V-gene family were dropped. A later analysis removed several hundred highly shared, low-generation-probability nucleotide sequences to deal with suspected cross-contamination and a sequencing artifact. In a later analysis, a clonal expansion index for each public chain was calculated from normalized within-repertoire ranks of inferred template counts. Generation probabilities in a later analysis came from a VDJ recombination model fitted to out-of-frame rearrangements, and those results were checked against IGoR. Hypergeometric tests were used in a later analysis to score TCR-TCR, TCR-HLA and TCR-CMV co-occurrence, with a repertoire-size bias correction applied to the TCR pairs. To estimate false discovery rates, a later analysis permuted the HLA or CMV assignments 20 times. In a later analysis, co-occurring TCRs were grouped using DBSCAN, and TCRdist sequence similarity was added for clustering within HLA-allele-positive subsets. Repertoires with fewer than 30,000 or more than 120,000 public chains, plus five repertoires with anomalous nucleotide sharing, were excluded from co-occurrence clustering. TCRdb took this table from immuneACCESS and kept in-frame rearrangements with V and J called. Such tables lack part of the clones; where checked against another copy, unresolved V genes explain under half of the gap, and the rest is unexplained. That table furnishes V, J and clone size, whereas the DNA furnished D and trimming. The sample data list about 140,000 clones, and about 75% of these were observed just once. Roughly 1.7% of the sample is in the top ten clones.

In total, 666 healthy bone marrow donors made up the cohort. At the time of sampling, every cohort member was nominally healthy, though immune exposures that went unrecorded were likely present. The donor was CMV seronegative and belonged to the group of over 350 seronegative cohort members. Each donor provided a peripheral blood sample, and peripheral blood mononuclear cells were used for TCR beta sequencing. The Qiagen DNeasy Blood Extraction Kit was used to extract genomic DNA from the blood cell samples. The sequence joins TRBV28 to TRBJ1-5; the D gene assignment is ambiguous. This clonotype originated in a woman aged 30 to 39 in good health and CMV-seronegative. The source material was PBMCs. CDR3 reads: CASSFWQTYSNQPQHF. Read as DNA, the sequence is TGTGCCAGCAGTTTCTGGCAGACATATAGCAATCAGCCCCAGCATTTT.